One and the same sample provided the 18 T cell receptor beta chains below, sequenced in a study of CD8+CD57+ T cells in acquired aplastic anemia. The template used for profiling TCR beta VDJ and CDR3 was genomic DNA. MiXCR, run by TCRdb on the reads, gives a single entry per CDR3 protein. Of about 180,000 distinct CDR3 sequences listed, less than 50% are singletons. All patients picked for sequencing had shown, by flow cytometry, an expansion of CD8+CD57+ cells. The material sequenced was sorted CD4+, CD8+, or CD8+CD57+ T cells (not recorded which) from PBMCs. The receptors stem from a human donor with aplastic anemia.

The V gene is TRBV10-3, the J gene TRBJ2-7; 7 nucleotides agree with TRBD1. CDR3 length equals 16 residues. The V gene's germline CDR1 is ENHRY and CDR2 SYGVKD. The junction had 10 bases not matched to a gene; V was cut back by 3 bases and J by 2 bases. This CDR3 is CAISDPRDSSPYEQYF. CDR3 nucleotides: TGTGCCATCAGTGACCCCCGGGACAGTTCCCCCTACGAGCAGTACTTC.

The J gene is TRBJ1-1, the V gene TRBV15; D remains ambiguous. This CDR3 region has 14 residues. Germline V lookup: CDR1 LNHNV, CDR2 YYDKDF (reference sequence). V dropped 3 bases and J dropped 0 bases, with 8 bases sitting between them. In nucleotides, the CDR3 is TGTGCCACCAGCAGGGATGAGATGAACACTGAAGCTTTCTTT. Translated: CATSRDEMNTEAFF.

This clonotype was recorded many times. V usage is TRBV9 and J usage is TRBJ2-1; no definite D call. Trimming took 3 bases from V and 8 from J, leaving 12 bases between them. There are 13 residues in the CDR3. CDR1 and CDR2 from the germline V gene are SGDLS and YYNGEE. In nucleotides, the CDR3 is TGTGCCAGCAGCGCCAGACGGCTTGATGAGCAGTTCTTC. Protein product: CASSARRLDEQFF.

This chain joins TRBV5-4 and TRBJ1-5; 7 positions match TRBD1. Germline CDR1 and CDR2: SGHNT and YYREEE (reference sequence). The CDR3 loop spans 14 amino acids. The junction had 1 base not matched to a gene; V was cut back by 0 bases and J by 4 bases. The DNA for the CDR3 is TGTGCCAGCAGCTTGGAGGGGGCGAATCAGCCCCAGCATTTT. Encoded protein: CASSLEGANQPQHF.

The V and J genes are TRBV19 and TRBJ1-4, with 7 bases identical to TRBD1. From germline, CDR1 is LNHDA and CDR2 SQIVND (reference sequence). The CDR3 totals 14 residues. After removal of 10 bases from V and 4 bases from J, the junction contained 9 bases not matched to a gene. CDR3 amino acids: CATTGTDLNEKLFF. DNA for the CDR3: TGTGCCACAACCGGGACAGATCTTAATGAAAAACTGTTTTTT.

This clonotype was counted many times. The rearrangement links TRBV5-4 to TRBJ2-5; the match to TRBD2 covers 8 bases. There are 16 residues in the CDR3. V was clipped by 4 bases and J by 7 bases; unmatched bases: 15. CDR1 is SGHNT and CDR2 is YYREEE in the germline V gene (reference sequence). CDR3 in amino acids: CASSPGLAGDEGTQYF. CDR3 nucleotide sequence: TGTGCCAGCAGCCCTGGACTAGCTGGTGATGAGGGGACCCAGTACTTC.

The genes are TRBV24-1 and TRBJ2-2; 10 bases are a match to TRBD2. CDR3 size: 15 residues. V lost 3 bases, J lost 10 bases, and 7 bases stayed unmatched. CDR1 KGHDR and CDR2 SFDVKD come from the germline V gene. The CDR3 is CATSDAVAGGEELFF. The CDR3 bases are TGTGCCACCAGTGATGCCGTAGCGGGAGGCGAGGAGCTGTTTTTT.

The CDR3 region has the DNA TGCGCCAGCAGGAACAGGGTTCAGCCCCAGCATTTT. As protein: CASRNRVQPQHF. V is TRBV10-1 and J is TRBJ1-5; tentative D call: TRBD1 (6 bases). Trimming took off 6 bases at V and 6 bases at J, with 9 bases between the two ends. Germline CDR1 is WNHNN and CDR2 is SYGVQD (reference sequence). The CDR3 length is 12 residues.

This clonotype was recorded once. The V gene is TRBV2, the J gene TRBJ2-5, with 9 nucleotides matching TRBD2. Trimming at V came to 3 bases and at J to 1 base, leaving 3 bases not matched to a gene. The CDR3 sequence is 15 residues long. In germline, CDR1 is SNHLY, CDR2 FYNNEI. CDR3: CASSEASGVQETQYF. The DNA for the CDR3 is TGTGCCAGCAGTGAGGCTAGCGGGGTCCAAGAGACCCAGTACTTC.

This clonotype occurred a few times. Just one base apart from a much larger clone, this may be a read error. The chain recombines TRBV4-1 with TRBJ2-7; maybe TRBD1 (5 bases). CDR1 is MGHRA and CDR2 is YSYEKL in the germline V gene. The CDR3 extends over 15 amino acids. The CDR3 nucleotides read TGCGCCAGCAGCCAAGAGAGAATCCAGGGTTACGAGCAGCACTTC. Translated, it gives CASSQERIQGYEQHF.

This clonotype occurred many times. The gene calls are TRBV19 and TRBJ2-7, with TRBD2 identical over 7 bases. Germline V gene sequence: CDR1 LNHDA, CDR2 SQIVND (reference sequence). This CDR3 has 13 residues. Germline trimming cut 8 bases from V and 7 bases from J; bases unmatched to any gene: 11. The CDR3 sequence: CASSNGGGSEQYF. Written as DNA, the CDR3 is TGTGCCAGTTCAAATGGGGGGGGGAGTGAGCAGTACTTC.

At least ten counts were recorded for this clonotype. The V gene is TRBV5-1, the J gene TRBJ2-3; perhaps D is TRBD1 or TRBD2 (6 bases each). The CDR3 totals 14 residues. Germline CDR1 SGHRS, CDR2 YFSETQ. Trimming cost V 1 base and J 2 bases, with 8 bases left between them. The CDR3 DNA sequence: TGCGCCAGCAGCTTGTGGGGGGCCACAGATACGCAGTATTTT. Its translation: CASSLWGATDTQYF. The whole variable domain, remainder taken from reference TRBV5-1 and TRBJ2-3, is KAGVTQTPRYLIKTRGQQVTLSCSPISGHRSVSWYQQTPGQGLQFLFEYFSETQRNKGNFPGRFSGRQFSNSRSEMNVSTLELGDSALYLCASSLWGATDTQYFGPGTRLTVL.

This clonotype was recorded at least ten times. This chain joins TRBV4-1 and TRBJ2-7; 9 positions match TRBD1. This CDR3 has 17 amino acids. The V gene end was trimmed by 4 bases and the J gene end by 2 bases; junction bases not matched to a gene: 12. Germline CDR1 is MGHRA and CDR2 is YSYEKL. For the CDR3, the DNA is TGCGCCAGCAGCCGCTCCCCCAACCGGGACAGGGCCTACGAGCAGTACTTC. Encoded protein: CASSRSPNRDRAYEQYF.

This clonotype is a singleton in its sample. The chain couples TRBV11-1 to TRBJ2-3, with TRBD2 matching 7 bases. V trimming: 4 bases; J trimming: 5 bases; junction bases outside the gene matches: 9. Germline V gives CDR1 SGHAT, CDR2 FQDESV (reference sequence). The length of the CDR3 is 15 residues. CDR3 region: CASSSGLGWQDTQYF. CDR3 DNA sequence: TGTGCCAGCAGCTCAGGACTAGGATGGCAAGATACGCAGTATTTT. The variable domain in full, completed from reference TRBV11-1 and TRBJ2-3, reads EAEVAQSPRYKITEKSQAVAFWCDPISGHATLYWYRQILGQGPELLVQFQDESVVDDSQLPKDRFSAERLKGVDSTLKIQPAELGDSAMYLCASSSGLGWQDTQYFGPGTRLTVL.

This clonotype has at least ten counts. V and J are TRBV15 and TRBJ2-7, with 9 bases aligning to TRBD2. Trimming removed 5 bases from V and 2 bases from J; junction bases left unmatched: 4. Germline lookup yields CDR1 LNHNV and CDR2 YYDKDF (reference sequence). This CDR3 has 14 residues. DNA for the CDR3: TGTGCCACCAGCCGTAGCGGGGGCACCTACGAGCAGTACTTC. Its translation: CATSRSGGTYEQYF.

This sequence joins TRBV11-1 and TRBJ2-7, with D maybe TRBD2 (6 bases). This CDR3 spans 20 amino acids. The germline CDR1 and CDR2 sequences are SGHAT and FQDESV (reference sequence). The ends were cut back, 0 bases at V and 3 bases at J, with 27 bases in the middle. CDR3 bases: TGTGCCAGCAGCTTAGCGGCCGGGAGCAAGTGGTCGGCAGTGCGCTACGAGCAGTACTTC. Its protein product is CASSLAAGSKWSAVRYEQYF.

This clonotype was detected a few times. It is likely a read error, because the conserved phenylalanine at the end of the CDR3 is missing. The DNA is omitted, as the CDR3 cannot be located on it reliably, and the CDR3 follows TCRdb's listing. This chain's CDR3 is CSVEQGAMYL. This sequence joins TRBV29-1 and TRBJ2-7; the D segment call TRBD1 is taken from the table without a DNA check. Germline CDR1 reads SQVTM; CDR2 reads ANQGSEA. Counting both end residues, the CDR3 totals 10 amino acids.

This clonotype has a handful of counts. This may come from a read error, since a much larger clone is one base off. V and J are TRBV6-1 and TRBJ1-1; D unclear. There are 13 residues in the CDR3. CDR1 and CDR2 from the germline V gene are MNHNS and SASEGT. V gave up 6 bases and J gave up 4 bases, with 12 bases separating them. Here the CDR3 reads CASRQQRSTEAFF. CDR3 nucleotide sequence: TGTGCCAGCAGGCAACAGAGGAGCACTGAAGCTTTCTTT.